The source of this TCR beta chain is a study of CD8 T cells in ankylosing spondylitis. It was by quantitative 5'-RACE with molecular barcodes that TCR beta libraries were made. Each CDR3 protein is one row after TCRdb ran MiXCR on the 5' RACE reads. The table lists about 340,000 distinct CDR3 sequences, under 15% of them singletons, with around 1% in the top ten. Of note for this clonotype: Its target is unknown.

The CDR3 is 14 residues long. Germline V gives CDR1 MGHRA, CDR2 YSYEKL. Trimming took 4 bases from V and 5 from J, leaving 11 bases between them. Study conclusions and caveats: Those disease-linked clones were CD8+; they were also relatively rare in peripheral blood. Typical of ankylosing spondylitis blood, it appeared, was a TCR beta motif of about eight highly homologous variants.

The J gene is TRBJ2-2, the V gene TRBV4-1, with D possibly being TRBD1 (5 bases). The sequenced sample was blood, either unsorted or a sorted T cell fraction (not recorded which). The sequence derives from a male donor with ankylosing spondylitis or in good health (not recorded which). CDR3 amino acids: CASSLGAWTGELFF. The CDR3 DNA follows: TGCGCCAGCAGCCTAGGGGCTTGGACCGGGGAGCTGTTTTTT.